Presented here are 22 T cell receptor beta chains from one specimen sequenced in a study of shared clonotypes between healthy human individuals. Data came from immunoSEQ multiplex PCR; TCRdb stores just in-frame clones and leaves some out. The table has about 490,000 clones, around 78% seen once. The sequenced material came from PBMCs. These TCRs come from a middle-aged woman in good health. Some clones in this sample may be carry-over from other donors' samples.

In this sample, this clone turned up a few times. V is TRBV18 and J is TRBJ2-7; D is uncertain. V lost 3 bases to trimming and J lost 0 bases, with 3 bases between them. CDR3 length equals 12 residues. From germline, CDR1 is KGHSH and CDR2 LQKENI. The DNA for the CDR3 is TGTGCCAGCTCACCCTTCTCCTACGAGCAGTACTTC. Protein product: CASSPFSYEQYF.

This rearrangement joins TRBV6-1 to TRBJ2-7; D is perhaps TRBD1 (6 bases). Germline V lookup: CDR1 MNHNS, CDR2 SASEGT. The CDR3 has 14 amino acids. Between the trimmed V and J ends, which lost 4 bases and 1 base, there was a span of 11 bases. The CDR3 DNA sequence: TGTGCCAGCAGTGGTGACAGGTGGTCCTACGAGCAGTACTTC. Residues: CASSGDRWSYEQYF.

On this clone itself: Other DNA sequences within the sample encode an identical CDR3. CDR3 nucleotides: TGTGCCAGCTCACCACAGGGGGGGAACACTGAAGCTTTCTTT. Amino acids: CASSPQGGNTEAFF. The chain employs TRBV18 and TRBJ1-1, with TRBD1 as a possible D gene (6 bases). This CDR3 comprises 14 residues. V lost 1 base to trimming and J lost 1 base, with 7 bases between them. Germline assignment: CDR1 KGHSH and CDR2 LQKENI.

On this clone: This same CDR3 is encoded by further DNA sequences in the sample. The V gene is TRBV11-2, the J gene TRBJ1-1; possibly TRBD1 for D (5 bases). The CDR3 is 12 residues long. V was pared by 3 bases and J by 8 bases, with 10 bases between. Looked up from germline, CDR1 is SGHAT and CDR2 is FQNNGV. CDR3 sequence reads: CASSFNGGEAFF. CDR3 DNA sequence: TGTGCCAGCAGCTTTAACGGGGGGGAAGCTTTCTTT.

Details on this clone: One end of the junction is discordant with germline, which a read error may explain. This chain links TRBV15 with TRBJ1-4; D unresolved. The CDR3 has 11 residues. The germline V gene has CDR1 LNHNV and CDR2 YYDKDF (reference sequence). The CDR3 spells CAPSSYEKLFF. For the CDR3, the DNA is TGTGCCCCCAGCAGTTATGAAAAACTGTTTTTT.

V is TRBV18 and J is TRBJ2-3; D is uncertain. The CDR3 totals 11 residues. Germline CDR1 and CDR2: KGHSH and LQKENI. Trimming stripped 5 bases from V and 4 bases from J, with 4 bases between. The CDR3 reads CASSSSDTQYF. For the CDR3, the DNA is TGTGCCAGCTCATCTTCAGATACGCAGTATTTT.

As concerns this clone: This likely came from a read error, as a far larger clone is one base away. CDR3 loop: CASSFWDFRGKNTEASF. The CDR3 nucleotides read TGTGCCAGCAGTTTTTGGGACTTCAGGGGAAAGAACACTGAAGCTTCCTTT. The chain is built from TRBV28 and TRBJ1-1; the D gene is possibly TRBD1 (6 bases). In germline, CDR1 is MDHEN, CDR2 SYDVKM. The CDR3 consists of 17 residues. Combining the CDR3 with reference TRBV28 and TRBJ1-1 gives the whole variable domain DVKVTQSSRYLVKRTGEKVFLECVQDMDHENMFWYRQDPGLGLRLIYFSYDVKMKEKGDIPEGYSVSREKKERFSLILESASTNQTSMYLCASSFWDFRGKNTEASFGQGTRLTVV.

About this clone itself: A far larger clone is one nucleotide away, so this likely arose from a read error. The J gene is TRBJ1-2, the V gene TRBV20-1; D is perhaps TRBD1 (5 bases). The CDR3 extends over 11 amino acids. V dropped 3 bases and J dropped 12 bases, with 14 bases sitting between them. Germline values: CDR1 DFQATT, CDR2 SNEGSKA (reference sequence). In DNA form, the CDR3 reads TGCAGTGCTAGTCGGGGGGAGGGCCACACCTTC. Amino acids: CSASRGEGHTF.

The genes are TRBV7-3 and TRBJ2-1; TRBD2 aligns across 8 bases. CDR3 length equals 16 residues. The V gene's germline CDR1 is SGHTA and CDR2 FQGTGA. The trim removed 5 bases at V and 4 bases at J, leaving 10 bases unmatched. The CDR3 reads CASSPNGGGFYNEQFF. The CDR3 DNA reads as TGTGCCAGCAGCCCCAACGGGGGGGGGTTTTACAATGAGCAGTTCTTC. Full variable domain (remainder filled in from reference TRBV7-3 and TRBJ2-1): GAGVSQTPSNKVTEKGKYVELRCDPISGHTALYWYRQSLGQGPEFLIYFQGTGAADDSGLPNDRFFAVRPEGSVSTLKIQRTERGDSAVYLCASSPNGGGFYNEQFFGPGTRLTVL.

In the case of this clone: With only one base between it and a far larger clone, this is likely a read error. The chain has TRBV30 and TRBJ2-5; D gene unclear. The CDR3 loop spans 14 amino acids. Trimming removed 0 bases at V and 7 bases at J, with 15 bases between. Germline assignment: CDR1 GTSNPN and CDR2 SVGIG (reference sequence). The CDR3 loop is CAWSVISNLGTQYF. The CDR3 DNA is TGTGCCTGGAGTGTAATCAGCAACCTTGGGACCCAGTACTTC.

The chain recombines TRBV27 with TRBJ2-7; D remains ambiguous. Germline lookup yields CDR1 MNHEY and CDR2 SMNVEV (reference sequence). The V end lost 5 bases, the J end lost 6 bases, and 17 bases lay between the germline ends. CDR3 length: 14 amino acids. CDR3 DNA: TGTGCCAGCAGTAGAGGCGGTTTAGGCCCCGAGCAGTACTTC. It encodes CASSRGGLGPEQYF.

The V call is TRBV29-1, the J call TRBJ2-1; 9 nucleotides align to TRBD2. CDR3 length: 13 amino acids. The junction had 9 bases not matched to a gene; V was cut back by 8 bases and J by 7 bases. The V gene's germline CDR1 is SQVTM and CDR2 ANQGSEA. CDR3 nucleotide sequence: TGCAGCCATGGATCTAGCGGGGCAAATGAGCAGTTCTTC. Translated: CSHGSSGANEQFF.

This clone was seen just once. The genes are TRBV7-2 and TRBJ1-2; tentatively, D is TRBD1 (5 bases). Germline CDR1 reads SGHTA; CDR2 reads FQGNSA. The CDR3 is 14 residues long. Trimming shortened V by 5 bases and J by 3 bases, and 13 bases separated the two germline ends. CDR3 amino acids: CASSPQRGDYGYTF. CDR3 coding DNA: TGTGCCAGCAGCCCCCAAAGGGGCGACTATGGCTACACCTTC.

The chain uses TRBV5-1 and TRBJ2-5, with D tentatively TRBD1 (6 bases). Trimming cost V 0 bases and J 1 base, with 7 bases left between them. The CDR3 is 14 residues long. Germline loops: CDR1 SGHRS, CDR2 YFSETQ. The CDR3 spells CASSLDRAQETQYF. The DNA of the CDR3 is TGCGCCAGCAGCTTGGACAGGGCCCAAGAGACCCAGTACTTC.

The genes are TRBV19 and TRBJ2-5; 10 bases match TRBD2. The J segment lost 4 bases and the V segment lost 2 bases, leaving 16 bases of the junction unmatched. This CDR3 region has 19 residues. Looked up from germline, CDR1 is LNHDA and CDR2 is SQIVND (reference sequence). This CDR3 is CASSISGAGLLAGAETQYF. DNA for the CDR3: TGTGCCAGTAGTATATCGGGGGCCGGCCTTCTAGCGGGAGCAGAGACCCAGTACTTC.

The chain links TRBV5-4 to TRBJ2-5; 10 bases fit TRBD1. Per germline, CDR1 SGHNT and CDR2 YYREEE (reference sequence). The CDR3 sequence is 16 residues long. J lost 5 bases, V lost 2 bases, and 9 bases had no gene match. CDR3 sequence: CASSLTGTGDVETQYF. In DNA form, the CDR3 reads TGTGCCAGCAGCTTAACCGGGACAGGGGACGTCGAGACCCAGTACTTC.

In this sample, this clone turned up a few times. The chain links TRBV2 to TRBJ2-5; D assignment may be TRBD1 or TRBD2 (5 bases each). The CDR3 length is 12 residues. With 4 bases removed from V and 4 bases from J, the gap between germline ends came to 7 bases. Per the germline V gene, CDR1 is SNHLY and CDR2 is FYNNEI. The CDR3 coding sequence is TGTGCCAGCAGTGTTGGGGGAGAGACCCAGTACTTC. It yields the protein CASSVGGETQYF.

Points on this clone: A far more abundant clone sits one base away, making this likely a read error. The rearrangement links TRBV29-1 to TRBJ2-2, with TRBD2 identical over 7 bases. Per the germline V gene, CDR1 is SQVTM and CDR2 is ANQGSEA. The CDR3 is 17 residues long. The CDR3: CSVMGGSFPSNTGEPFF. Written as DNA, the CDR3 is TGCAGCGTTATGGGGGGGTCTTTTCCTTCGAACACCGGGGAGCCGTTTTTT.

Comment on this clone: A much larger clone lies one base from this, so it may be a read error. The chain has TRBV28 and TRBJ1-1; D may be TRBD1 (5 bases). The CDR3 length is 15 residues. Germline CDR1 reads MDHEN; CDR2 reads SYDVKM. The DNA for the CDR3 is TGTGCCAGCAGTTTAGTGGACACTTTAAACACTAAAGCTTTCTTT. Translated: CASSLVDTLNTKAFF.

The sample holds one count of this clone. CDR3 coding DNA: TGTGCCATCAGTGAGCCCCCATGGTCCGGGACAGGGTTCCGCGAGCAGTACTTC. Amino acid sequence: CAISEPPWSGTGFREQYF. The chain joins TRBV10-3 to TRBJ2-7, with 9 nucleotides matching TRBD1. The CDR3 runs to 18 residues. Unmatched junction bases numbered 17, after V lost 2 bases and J lost 6 bases. Germline V lookup: CDR1 ENHRY, CDR2 SYGVKD.

About this clone itself: A far larger clone is one base from this, pointing to a likely read error. This sample also contains other DNA sequences that code for the same CDR3. The chain has TRBV7-6 and TRBJ2-7, with D perhaps TRBD2 (5 bases). Looked up from germline, CDR1 is SGHVS and CDR2 is FNYEAQ. The CDR3 loop spans 14 amino acids. In DNA, the CDR3 is TGTGCCAGCAGCTTAGGGACGGAAGACTACGAGCAATACTTC. It yields the protein CASSLGTEDYEQYF.

In DNA form, the CDR3 reads TGTGCCAGCAGCCGTTATGGGATCACGGGACAGACCTCCTACGAGCAGTACTTC. Amino acid sequence: CASSRYGITGQTSYEQYF. The rearrangement links TRBV27 to TRBJ2-7, with 7 bases lining up with TRBD1. The CDR3 consists of 18 residues. J was trimmed by 0 bases and V by 6 bases; bases with no gene match: 17. Per germline, CDR1 MNHEY and CDR2 SMNVEV (reference sequence).